The 32 T cell receptor beta chains listed next were all sequenced from one sample in a study of blood T cells in healthy people across ages. Combining a sample-barcoded 5' primer with a J-beta primer mix, a second PCR ran for about 7 to 11 cycles. TCRdb used MiXCR to reprocess the 5' RACE reads, holding one entry per CDR3 protein. Of about 720,000 distinct CDR3 sequences listed, 20% to 25% are singletons. The sequenced sample was blood. The receptor source for this set is a man between 65 and 80 years old in good health.

V and J are TRBV12-3 or TRBV12-4 and TRBJ2-3; 11 bases align to TRBD2. The trim removed 6 bases at V and 4 bases at J, leaving 9 bases unmatched. This CDR3 is built from 16 residues. CDR3 protein: CASRQKTSGVPDTQYF. The CDR3, as DNA: TGTGCCAGCAGACAAAAGACTAGCGGGGTCCCAGATACGCAGTATTTT.

The CDR3 protein is CASSLSHEQYV. As DNA, the CDR3 is TGTGCCAGCAGTTTATCCCACGAGCAGTACGTC. The chain carries TRBV12-3 or TRBV12-4 and TRBJ2-7; D unresolved. Trimming removed 2 bases at V and 5 bases at J, with 4 bases between. This CDR3 region has 11 residues.

The J gene is TRBJ1-1, the V gene TRBV29-1; TRBD1 matches 7 bases. The CDR3 consists of 13 residues. Germline V gene sequence: CDR1 SQVTM, CDR2 ANQGSEA. The V gene end was trimmed by 7 bases and the J gene end by 1 base; junction bases not matched to a gene: 6. The CDR3 DNA reads as TGCAGCGCTCCCGGGACAGAGAACACTGAAGCTTTCTTT. It codes for CSAPGTENTEAFF.

Only one count was recorded for this clonotype. The gene calls are TRBV20-1 and TRBJ2-7, with 7 bases fitting TRBD2. The last part of the DNA fits TRBJ2-1 better; the J call may be wrong. Germline V gene sequence: CDR1 DFQATT, CDR2 SNEGSKA (reference sequence). This CDR3 has 12 amino acids. In nucleotides, the CDR3 is TGCAGTGCTACTAGCGGCTACAATGAGCAGTTCTTC. Amino acids: CSATSGYNEQFF.

In DNA form, the CDR3 reads TGCGCCAGCAGCTCACAACCGGGAAACTACGAGCAGTACGTC. Translation: CASSSQPGNYEQYV. This rearrangement joins TRBV5-1 to TRBJ2-1; D is perhaps TRBD2 (5 bases). The J call is uncertain, as TRBJ2-7 better fits the DNA end. Germline CDR1 is SGHRS and CDR2 is YFSETQ. This CDR3 is 14 amino acids long.

The chain employs TRBV20-1 and TRBJ2-1; either TRBD1 or TRBD2 may supply D (5 bases each). Deletions cut 0 bases from V and 8 bases from J, with 23 bases between. The CDR3 covers 17 residues. Germline V CDR1 and CDR2: DFQATT, SNEGSKA (reference sequence). CDR3 in amino acids: CSARDYVRDALFYEQFF. In DNA, the CDR3 is TGCAGTGCTAGAGATTACGTCCGGGACGCCCTCTTCTATGAGCAGTTCTTC.

This clonotype was detected a few times. The genes are TRBV29-1 and TRBJ1-4, with D perhaps TRBD1 (5 bases). V lost 0 bases and J lost 8, with 10 bases in between. Germline CDR1 and CDR2: SQVTM and ANQGSEA. This CDR3 region has 13 residues. The CDR3 sequence is CSVEDIGVEKLFF. In DNA, the CDR3 is TGCAGCGTTGAAGATATAGGGGTGGAAAAACTGTTTTTT.

This clonotype has a single count. This chain joins TRBV5-4 and TRBJ2-1; 8 bases fit TRBD1. There are 14 residues in the CDR3. Germline V gene data show CDR1 as SGHNT and CDR2 as YYREEE (reference sequence). The ends lost 3 bases at V and 7 bases at J; junction bases unmatched: 6. The CDR3 spells CASSYETGVNEQFF. The DNA of the CDR3 is TGTGCCAGCAGCTACGAGACAGGGGTAAATGAGCAGTTCTTC.

Only a few counts were recorded for this clonotype. This chain links TRBV14 with TRBJ1-4; D is unresolved. The CDR3 runs 15 residues. Trimming removed 1 base from V and 3 bases from J, with 9 bases in between. In germline, CDR1 is SGHDN, CDR2 FVKESK. CDR3: CASSQGASSNEKLFF. CDR3 bases: TGTGCCAGCAGCCAAGGGGCCAGCTCTAATGAAAAACTGTTTTTT.

This clonotype has only a few counts. This chain joins TRBV6-5 and TRBJ1-4; D uncertain. V was pared by 0 bases and J by 0 bases, with 5 bases between. This CDR3 has 15 residues. Per germline, CDR1 MNHEY and CDR2 SVGAGI. The CDR3, as DNA: TGTGCCAGCAGTTACTCGTTTGCAACTAATGAAAAACTGTTTTTT. It specifies CASSYSFATNEKLFF.

This clonotype occurred a few times. V and J are TRBV6-5 and TRBJ2-5; TRBD2 aligns across 10 bases. Judging by the DNA end, TRBJ2-1 fits better; the J call may be wrong. The CDR3 spans 16 residues. Germline loops: CDR1 MNHEY, CDR2 SVGAGI. The CDR3 spells CASTSLSGGPYNEQFF. The CDR3 coding sequence is TGTGCCAGCACTTCCCTTAGCGGGGGGCCCTACAATGAGCAGTTCTTC.

The V and J genes are TRBV30 and TRBJ1-2; D remains unclear. V was cut by 0 bases and J by 8 bases, with 7 bases left in between. CDR1 is GTSNPN and CDR2 is SVGIG in the germline V gene (reference sequence). The CDR3 has 11 residues. Written as DNA, the CDR3 is TGTGCCTGGAGTGTAGGGAGCGGCTACACCTTC. Protein sequence: CAWSVGSGYTF.

This clonotype showed up just a few times. V and J are TRBV27 and TRBJ2-5; no clear D. Trimming took off 3 bases at V and 1 base at J, with 15 bases between the two ends. The length of the CDR3 is 16 residues. From germline, CDR1 is MNHEY and CDR2 SMNVEV (reference sequence). The CDR3 loop is CASSFRAPNRQETQYF. CDR3 nucleotides: TGTGCCAGCAGTTTTCGGGCCCCGAACCGCCAAGAGACCCAGTACTTC.

Details on this clonotype: Since the CDR3 does not end with the conserved phenylalanine or tryptophan, this likely comes from a read error. The chain links TRBV3-1 to TRBJ2-1; tentatively, D is TRBD1 (5 bases). V lost 4 bases to trimming and J lost 5 bases, with 15 bases between them. This CDR3 contains 15 residues. Germline V gene sequence: CDR1 LGHDT, CDR2 YNNKEL (reference sequence). The CDR3 DNA follows: TGTGCCAGCAGCCCCCGAAAGGGGCGGAACAATGAGCAGTTCATC. This encodes CASSPRKGRNNEQFI.

The chain is built from TRBV20-1 and TRBJ2-4; a possible D gene is TRBD2 (6 bases). Trimming removed 8 bases at V and 1 base at J, with 12 bases between. Germline assignment: CDR1 DFQATT and CDR2 SNEGSKA (reference sequence). This CDR3 is 13 amino acids long. CDR3 in amino acids: CSPTSQAKNIQYF. DNA for the CDR3: TGCAGTCCCACTAGCCAGGCCAAAAACATTCAGTACTTC.

The chain recombines TRBV5-4 with TRBJ2-5; D possibly corresponds to TRBD1 (5 bases). The CDR3 is 14 amino acids. The germline gives CDR1 SGHNT, CDR2 YYREEE (reference sequence). The V end lost 4 bases, the J end lost 0 bases, and 10 bases lay between the germline ends. CDR3: CASSPDRNQETQYF. CDR3 DNA sequence: TGTGCCAGCAGCCCCGACAGAAACCAAGAGACCCAGTACTTC.

The V call is TRBV29-1, the J call TRBJ2-3, with D possibly matching TRBD2 (5 bases). This CDR3 has 12 residues. Germline CDR1 SQVTM, CDR2 ANQGSEA. Deletions cut 5 bases from V and 2 bases from J, with 8 bases between. CDR3 DNA sequence: TGCAGCGTTCTTCGGGACACAGATACGCAGTATTTT. Its protein product is CSVLRDTDTQYF.

This chain connects TRBV5-1 to TRBJ2-1, with TRBD1 matching 7 bases. CDR1 is SGHRS and CDR2 is YFSETQ in the germline V gene. This CDR3 has 16 residues. V lost 0 bases and J lost 0; bases outside the gene matches: 3. The CDR3 region has the DNA TGCGCCAGCAGCTTGGGGACAGGCTACTCCTACAATGAGCAGTTCTTC. Its protein product is CASSLGTGYSYNEQFF.

This clonotype was observed a few times. The V call is TRBV29-1, the J call TRBJ1-1; the match to TRBD1 covers 8 bases. CDR1 is SQVTM, CDR2 ANQGSEA, per germline. The trim removed 3 bases at V and 2 bases at J, leaving 8 bases unmatched. The CDR3 covers 15 residues. CDR3 bases: TGCAGCGTTGACTTACAGGGGGGGCATAACACTGAAGCTTTCTTT. This translates into CSVDLQGGHNTEAFF.

A few counts support this clonotype. This chain uses TRBV7-9 with TRBJ2-3; D not resolved. In germline, CDR1 is SEHNR, CDR2 FQNEAQ (reference sequence). With 3 bases removed from V and 6 bases from J, the gap between germline ends came to 10 bases. The CDR3 has 13 residues. The CDR3 here is CASSFGSYDTQYF. The CDR3 DNA reads TGTGCCAGCAGCTTCGGCAGCTACGATACGCAGTATTTT.

The chain combines TRBV27 with TRBJ2-3; 10 bases line up with TRBD1. The CDR3 extends over 16 amino acids. Trimming took 5 bases from V and 4 from J; bases not matched to a gene: 9. Germline V CDR1 and CDR2: MNHEY, SMNVEV (reference sequence). The CDR3 bases are TGTGCCAGCAGTCCCGGGGGACAGGGGCTGGCAGATACGCAGTATTTT. It codes for CASSPGGQGLADTQYF.

This chain uses TRBV6-2 or TRBV6-3 with TRBJ2-4; 10 bases fit TRBD2. Germline CDR1 is MNHEY and CDR2 is SVGEGT. This CDR3 is 15 amino acids long. Trimming at V came to 1 base and at J to 6 bases, leaving 3 bases not matched to a gene. CDR3 loop: CASSYWRTSGNIQYF. CDR3 coding DNA: TGTGCCAGCAGTTACTGGCGGACTAGCGGAAACATTCAGTACTTC.

This clonotype has more than one count but fewer than ten. The J gene is TRBJ2-2, the V gene TRBV27; 9 bases fit TRBD1. Per germline, CDR1 MNHEY and CDR2 SMNVEV (reference sequence). The CDR3 contains 16 residues. Trimming at V came to 0 bases and at J to 6 bases, leaving 5 bases not matched to a gene. The CDR3 protein is CASSLSGGQGAGELFF. Written as DNA, the CDR3 is TGTGCCAGCAGTTTATCGGGGGGACAGGGTGCCGGGGAGCTGTTTTTT.

This clonotype occurred a few times. The rearrangement uses TRBV5-1 and TRBJ2-5; D uncertain. Trimming removed 0 bases at V and 1 base at J, with 7 bases between. Germline CDR1 SGHRS, CDR2 YFSETQ. The CDR3 has 14 amino acids. The DNA for the CDR3 is TGCGCCAGCAGCTTGGCATCGACCCAAGAGACCCAGTACTTC. Its translation: CASSLASTQETQYF.

The rearrangement uses TRBV11-2 and TRBJ2-4; 12 nucleotides agree with TRBD2. The CDR3 runs to 18 residues. CDR1 is SGHAT and CDR2 is FQNNGV in the germline V gene. V shed 8 bases and J 1 base; nucleotides not matched to a gene: 12. The CDR3 reads CASRPGLAGLRAKNIQYF. CDR3 nucleotides: TGTGCCAGCCGCCCGGGACTAGCGGGCCTGAGGGCCAAAAACATTCAGTACTTC.

This clonotype was found a few times. The chain links TRBV6-2 or TRBV6-3 to TRBJ2-5; D remains ambiguous. Germline V gene data show CDR1 as MNHEY and CDR2 as SVGEGT. The CDR3 is 13 residues long. V was cut by 5 bases and J by 7 bases, with 14 bases left in between. CDR3 nucleotides: TGTGCCAGCAGTCCTAACCTAGTCGGGACCCAGTACTTC. Its translation is CASSPNLVGTQYF.

This clonotype was counted a few times. This chain links TRBV7-2 with TRBJ1-5, with a weak D call TRBD1 (6 bases). Germline V gene data show CDR1 as SGHTA and CDR2 as FQGNSA. Trimming took off 1 base at V and 4 bases at J, with 11 bases between the two ends. The CDR3 runs to 15 residues. CDR3 sequence (DNA): TGTGCCAGCAGCTTAGGGTTGACAGGAAATCAGCCCCAGCATTTT. Amino acid sequence: CASSLGLTGNQPQHF.

The chain links TRBV7-9 to TRBJ1-4; tentative D call: TRBD1 (5 bases). Germline assignment: CDR1 SEHNR and CDR2 FQNEAQ (reference sequence). The CDR3 extends over 16 amino acids. Trimming took off 5 bases at V and 4 bases at J, with 17 bases between the two ends. CDR3 amino acids: CASSLPSPQGNEKLFF. In DNA, the CDR3 is TGTGCCAGCAGCCTTCCCTCTCCTCAGGGTAATGAAAAACTGTTTTTT.

This clonotype was seen a handful of times. The chain employs TRBV11-2 and TRBJ2-5; D is possibly TRBD2 (6 bases). The better agreement between TRBJ2-7 and the DNA end casts doubt on the J call. This CDR3 spans 15 amino acids. Germline V gene lookup returns CDR1 SGHAT and CDR2 FQNNGV. The CDR3 protein is CASSPRRGRSYEQYF. DNA for the CDR3: TGTGCCAGCAGCCCACGGCGGGGCAGGTCCTACGAGCAGTACTTC.

Comment on this clonotype: The germline gene is not matched at one end of the junction; a read error may be the cause. DNA of the CDR3: TGCGGTGCTAGAGACGGGAACTATGGCTACACCTTC. It translates to CGARDGNYGYTF. The rearrangement uses TRBV20-1 and TRBJ1-2; no clear D gene. The CDR3 loop spans 12 amino acids. The germline V gene has CDR1 DFQATT and CDR2 SNEGSKA (reference sequence).

Here the CDR3 DNA reads TGCGCCAGCAGCCAAGTCTCAGCGGGAGTTCGAAATACGCAGTATTTT. Its protein product is CASSQVSAGVRNTQYF. This sequence joins TRBV4-3 and TRBJ2-3, with 8 nucleotides matching TRBD2. Germline CDR1 is LGHNA and CDR2 is YSLEER. The CDR3 length is 16 residues. J gave up 7 bases and V 1 base, and 10 bases lay outside the gene matches.

The table lists this clonotype with a few counts. V usage is TRBV7-9 and J usage is TRBJ1-6; 7 bases fit TRBD1. This CDR3 region has 16 residues. J was trimmed by 5 bases and V by 4 bases; bases with no gene match: 8. Germline CDR1 is SEHNR and CDR2 is FQNEAQ (reference sequence). CDR3 DNA sequence: TGTGCCAGCAGCTCAGAGGGGGGACAGAATAATTCACCCCTCCACTTT. Translation gives CASSSEGGQNNSPLHF. Drawing the rest from reference TRBV7-9 and TRBJ1-6, the complete variable domain is DTGVSQNPRHKITKRGQNVTFRCDPISEHNRLYWYRQTLGQGPEFLTYFQNEAQLEKSRLLSDRFSAERPKGSFSTLEIQRTEQGDSAMYLCASSSEGGQNNSPLHFGNGTRLTVT.